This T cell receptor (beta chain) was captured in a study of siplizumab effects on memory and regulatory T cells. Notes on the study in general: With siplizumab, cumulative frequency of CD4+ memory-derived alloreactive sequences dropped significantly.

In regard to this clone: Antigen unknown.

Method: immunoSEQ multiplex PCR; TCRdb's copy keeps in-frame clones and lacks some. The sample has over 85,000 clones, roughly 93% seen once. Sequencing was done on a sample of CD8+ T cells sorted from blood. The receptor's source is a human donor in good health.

CDR3 DNA sequence: TGTGCCAGCAGCCCATGGACTAGCCAGAGCAATACCTACGAGCAGTACTTC. Translating it yields CASSPWTSQSNTYEQYF. This chain uses TRBV11-3 with TRBJ2-7; 8 bases match TRBD2. The CDR3 contains 17 residues. V lost 5 bases to trimming and J lost 2 bases; unmatched junction nucleotides: 14. From germline, CDR1 is SGHNT and CDR2 YENEEA. Complete variable domain (other parts from reference TRBV11-3 and TRBJ2-7): EAGVVQSPRYKIIEKKQPVAFWCNPISGHNTLYWYLQNLGQGPELLIRYENEEAVDDSQLPKDRFSAERLKGVDSTLKIQPAELGDSAVYLCASSPWTSQSNTYEQYFGPGTRLTVT.